A single sample is the source of the 25 T cell receptor beta chains below, sequenced in a study of response to subunit inactivated influenza vaccine. TCRdb used MiXCR to reprocess the RT-PCR reads, holding one entry per CDR3 protein. The sample consists of fewer than 700,000 distinct CDR3 sequences, approximately 13% of them appearing once. The sequencing used PBMCs from blood, collected roughly 48 days after vaccination. Receptor source: a man aged 50 to 60 who received an inactivated influenza vaccine.

This chain connects TRBV20-1 to TRBJ2-1, with a weak D call TRBD1 (5 bases). CDR1 DFQATT and CDR2 SNEGSKA come from the germline V gene (reference sequence). The CDR3 consists of 14 residues. Trimming removed 6 bases from V and 6 bases from J, with 18 bases in between. The CDR3: CSARKGHRFNEQFF. As DNA, the CDR3 is TGCAGTGCCCGAAAGGGGCATAGATTCAATGAGCAGTTCTTC.

This chain links TRBV5-1 with TRBJ2-1; D may be TRBD2 (5 bases). The CDR3 runs 15 residues. V lost 5 bases and J 0 bases, leaving 12 bases between the germline ends. Germline V gene sequence: CDR1 SGHRS, CDR2 YFSETQ. CDR3 amino acids: CASSLQRNSYNEQFF. The CDR3 coding sequence is TGCGCCAGCAGTTTGCAGCGGAACTCCTACAATGAGCAGTTCTTC.

In this sample, this clonotype turned up a few times. At one end, the junction sequence differs from germline, possibly due to a read error. V gene TRBV7-7 combines with J gene TRBJ2-5; 13 nucleotides match TRBD2. The CDR3 runs 15 residues. Germline lookup yields CDR1 SSHAT and CDR2 FNYEAQ (reference sequence). The CDR3 sequence is CASSVGTSGEETQYF. For the CDR3, the DNA is TGTGCTAGCAGCGTGGGGACTAGCGGGGAAGAGACCCAGTACTTC.

This clonotype was detected only a few times. The rearrangement links TRBV11-1 to TRBJ2-7, with 8 bases matching TRBD2. The CDR3 has 15 residues. V was pared by 5 bases and J by 5 bases, with 11 bases of the junction left unmatched. CDR1 is SGHAT and CDR2 is FQDESV in the germline V gene (reference sequence). As DNA, the CDR3 is TGTGCCAGCAGCCCCGACGGGGGGGGGCTGAACGAGCAGTACTTC. Its translation: CASSPDGGGLNEQYF. Together with reference TRBV11-1 and TRBJ2-7, the CDR3 gives the full variable domain: EAEVAQSPRYKITEKSQAVAFWCDPISGHATLYWYRQILGQGPELLVQFQDESVVDDSQLPKDRFSAERLKGVDSTLKIQPAELGDSAMYLCASSPDGGGLNEQYFGPGTRLTVT.

The J gene is TRBJ2-5, the V gene TRBV24-1, with D hard to call. The germline V gene has CDR1 KGHDR and CDR2 SFDVKD. V gave up 4 bases and J gave up 0 bases, with 5 bases separating them. This CDR3 spans 13 amino acids. The CDR3 DNA is TGTGCCACCAGTGACTCGAACCAAGAGACCCAGTACTTC. This encodes CATSDSNQETQYF.

This clonotype was observed a few times. This chain joins TRBV12-5 and TRBJ2-3, with 7 positions matching TRBD2. This CDR3 has 16 residues. Looked up from germline, CDR1 is LGHNT and CDR2 is FRNRAP. Trimming took 7 bases from V and 3 from J; bases not matched to a gene: 13. CDR3 bases: TGTGCTAGTGCATTTGGGGCGGGAGCCGGGACAGATACGCAGTATTTT. This translates into CASAFGAGAGTDTQYF.

This chain links TRBV9 with TRBJ2-7; D tentatively reads TRBD1 or TRBD2 (5 bases each). Germline V gene lookup returns CDR1 SGDLS and CDR2 YYNGEE. V was trimmed by 4 bases and J by 4 bases, leaving 15 bases between them. CDR3 length: 14 residues. CDR3 DNA: TGTGCCAGCAGCCCGTCCGGGACGGCATACGAGCAGTACTTC. Protein product: CASSPSGTAYEQYF.

The CDR3 protein is CASSLAGPPDGELFF. The CDR3 nucleotides are TGCGCCAGCAGCTTGGCTGGGCCGCCGGACGGGGAGCTGTTTTTT. The chain couples TRBV5-1 to TRBJ2-2, with D unclear. Germline V lookup: CDR1 SGHRS, CDR2 YFSETQ. Trimming pared 0 bases from V and 7 bases from J, leaving 13 bases between. The CDR3 has 15 residues.

The chain carries TRBV20-1 and TRBJ2-1; D is possibly TRBD2 (7 bases). Germline V CDR1 and CDR2: DFQATT, SNEGSKA (reference sequence). V lost 0 bases, J lost 4 bases, and 16 bases lay in between. The CDR3 has 16 residues. CDR3 DNA: TGCAGTGCTAGAGATCTTTGGGGGGGCTCGTACAATGAGCAGTTCTTC. This encodes CSARDLWGGSYNEQFF.

This clonotype was found a few times. The chain has TRBV28 and TRBJ1-6; no clear D. CDR3 length: 17 residues. The V end lost 6 bases, the J end lost 0 bases, and 15 bases lay between the germline ends. CDR1 is MDHEN, CDR2 SYDVKM, per germline. CDR3 bases: TGTGCCAGCAGCCCCTTGCCGGCGATCTCCTATAATTCACCCCTCCACTTT. Translating gives CASSPLPAISYNSPLHF.

This clonotype has just a few counts. This chain uses TRBV10-3 with TRBJ2-1, with D perhaps matching TRBD1 or TRBD2 (5 bases each). The V end lost 0 bases, the J end lost 4 bases, and 13 bases lay between the germline ends. This CDR3 is 16 amino acids long. From germline, CDR1 is ENHRY and CDR2 SYGVKD. In DNA form, the CDR3 reads TGTGCCATCAGTGAGTCGATGGGGGAGAGGTACAATGAGCAGTTCTTC. As protein: CAISESMGERYNEQFF.

This clonotype has just a few counts. The chain is built from TRBV10-3 and TRBJ2-7; D not certain. Per the germline V gene, CDR1 is ENHRY and CDR2 is SYGVKD. V lost 3 bases, J lost 6 bases, and 9 bases lay in between. This CDR3 is 12 amino acids long. CDR3 sequence reads: CAISDQKSEQYF. Here the CDR3 DNA reads TGTGCCATCAGTGACCAGAAGTCCGAGCAGTACTTC.

The CDR3 protein is CASGPVAETQYF. In DNA, the CDR3 is TGCGCCAGCGGCCCTGTGGCGGAGACCCAGTACTTC. The V and J genes are TRBV5-1 and TRBJ2-5; D not certain. The CDR3 has 12 residues. The V end was cut by 7 bases, the J end by 5 bases, with 12 bases between. Germline lookup yields CDR1 SGHRS and CDR2 YFSETQ.

The chain couples TRBV7-2 to TRBJ2-3; 8 bases align to TRBD2. This CDR3 contains 15 residues. J lost 2 bases, V lost 3 bases, and 4 bases had no gene match. Germline CDR1 is SGHTA and CDR2 is FQGNSA. CDR3: CASSFSGENTDTQYF. The CDR3 DNA is TGTGCCAGCAGCTTTAGCGGGGAGAACACAGATACGCAGTATTTT.

This clonotype has ten or more counts. The CDR3 protein is CASSPRRSNQPQHF. The CDR3 DNA sequence: TGTGCCAGCTCACCAAGGCGGAGCAATCAGCCCCAGCATTTT. The chain combines TRBV18 with TRBJ1-5; D is undetermined. The CDR3 sequence is 14 residues long. Germline assignment: CDR1 KGHSH and CDR2 LQKENI. Trimming removed 2 bases from V and 1 base from J, with 6 bases in between.

Remarks on this clonotype: Compared with germline, one end of the junction differs, possibly owing to a read error. The rearrangement links TRBV29-1 to TRBJ2-1; TRBD1 agrees at 9 bases. Germline assignment: CDR1 SQVTM and CDR2 ANQGSEA. This CDR3 contains 14 residues. Written as DNA, the CDR3 is TGCAGCGGACGTCCCGGGACAGGGTACAGTGAGCAGTTCTTC. Translation gives CSGRPGTGYSEQFF.

In its sample, this clonotype was seen a few times. The chain couples TRBV10-3 to TRBJ2-7, with D perhaps matching TRBD2 (5 bases). The germline V gene encodes CDR1 ENHRY and CDR2 SYGVKD. V lost 0 bases and J 6 bases, leaving 15 bases between the germline ends. This CDR3 is built from 15 residues. The CDR3 reads CAISESDLGRGEQYF. DNA of the CDR3: TGTGCCATCAGTGAGTCGGACCTAGGCCGGGGCGAGCAGTACTTC.

This clonotype was seen many times. The chain is built from TRBV15 and TRBJ2-4; D unresolved. Germline-derived CDR1 and CDR2 are LNHNV and YYDKDF (reference sequence). The CDR3 runs to 16 residues. V was clipped by 7 bases and J by 1 base, with 17 bases between them. In DNA, the CDR3 is TGTGCCACCAAAAACTTGACCCTGTGGGCCAAAAACATTCAGTACTTC. As protein: CATKNLTLWAKNIQYF.

The rearrangement uses TRBV6-2 or TRBV6-3 and TRBJ2-1, with a weak D call TRBD2 (7 bases). CDR1 and CDR2 from the germline V gene are MNHEY and SVGEGT. V lost 5 bases, J lost 6 bases, and 23 bases lay in between. This CDR3 contains 17 residues. The DNA for the CDR3 is TGTGCCAGCAGTCACCTTACACGGGGGGCCTTGGGCAATGAGCAGTTCTTC. Protein sequence: CASSHLTRGALGNEQFF.

The chain recombines TRBV5-1 with TRBJ2-1, with TRBD2 as a possible D gene (7 bases). The CDR3 runs to 18 residues. Trimming pared 4 bases from V and 1 base from J, leaving 21 bases between. Germline CDR1 and CDR2: SGHRS and YFSETQ. In DNA form, the CDR3 reads TGCGCCAGCAGCCCCCTTCGGGGGGCGATTTCTTCCTACAATGAGCAGTTCTTC. Its protein is CASSPLRGAISSYNEQFF. The whole variable domain, filled in from reference TRBV5-1 and TRBJ2-1, reads KAGVTQTPRYLIKTRGQQVTLSCSPISGHRSVSWYQQTPGQGLQFLFEYFSETQRNKGNFPGRFSGRQFSNSRSEMNVSTLELGDSALYLCASSPLRGAISSYNEQFFGPGTRLTVL.

This clonotype has just a few counts. This sequence joins TRBV30 and TRBJ1-5; 8 bases align to TRBD1. Per germline, CDR1 GTSNPN and CDR2 SVGIG (reference sequence). V lost 4 bases to trimming and J lost 5 bases; unmatched junction nucleotides: 7. This CDR3 region has 14 residues. The CDR3 DNA sequence: TGTGCCTGGACCTCAAACAGGGGGTATCAGCCCCAGCATTTT. This codes for CAWTSNRGYQPQHF. The whole variable domain, remainder taken from reference TRBV30 and TRBJ1-5, is SQTIHQWPATLVQPVGSPLSLECTVEGTSNPNLYWYRQAAGRGLQLLFYSVGIGQISSEVPQNLSASRPQDRQFILSSKKLLLSDSGFYLCAWTSNRGYQPQHFGDGTRLSIL.

This clonotype came up many times. The CDR3: CATSRESYGYTF. The CDR3 nucleotides read TGTGCCACCAGCAGAGAAAGCTATGGCTACACCTTC. This chain joins TRBV15 and TRBJ1-2; no clear D. The CDR3 is 12 amino acids. The germline V and J ends were trimmed by 0 bases and 4 bases, with 3 bases remaining between them. The germline V gene encodes CDR1 LNHNV and CDR2 YYDKDF (reference sequence).

This clonotype was counted between two and nine times. The chain is built from TRBV12-3 or TRBV12-4 and TRBJ2-7; tentatively, D is TRBD2 (5 bases). The CDR3 has 14 residues. With 6 bases removed from V and 1 base from J, the gap between germline ends came to 13 bases. The CDR3 DNA sequence: TGTGCCAGCAGGGCTGAGGAGGTGTCCTACGAGCAGTACTTC. Translating it yields CASRAEEVSYEQYF.

This clonotype was counted at least ten times. A junction end diverges from the germline sequence, so it may reflect a read error. This chain connects TRBV7-2 to TRBJ2-3; 15 bases map to TRBD2. CDR1 SGHTA and CDR2 FQGNSA come from the germline V gene. This CDR3 spans 16 amino acids. The CDR3 loop is CASSVAPGLAGGLPYF. CDR3 sequence (DNA): TGTGCCAGCAGCGTAGCACCGGGACTAGCGGGAGGTCTCCCGTATTTT. The variable domain in full, with the rest retrieved from reference TRBV7-2 and TRBJ2-3, is GAGVSQSPSNKVTEKGKDVELRCDPISGHTALYWYRQSLGQGLEFLIYFQGNSAPDKSGLPSDRFSAERTGGSVSTLTIQRTQQEDSAVYLCASSVAPGLAGGLPYFGPGTRLTVL.

This CDR3 is CASSQEGQAYNEQFF. The CDR3 DNA follows: TGCGCCAGCAGCCAGGAGGGACAGGCCTACAATGAGCAGTTCTTC. The V call is TRBV4-3, the J call TRBJ2-1; 8 nucleotides match TRBD1. Germline V gene lookup returns CDR1 LGHNA and CDR2 YSLEER. V lost 3 bases to trimming and J lost 2 bases; unmatched junction nucleotides: 3. The CDR3 is 15 residues long.